The 20 T cell receptor beta chains below were found in one sample sequenced in a study of cytomegalovirus exposure and HLA in healthy donors. PCR was performed using 60 Vbeta and 13 Jbeta primers. Only in-frame clones appear in the TCRdb table, and some are missing; sequencing was by immunoSEQ multiplex PCR. The sample shows 150,000 to 170,000 clones, over 60% of them seen only once. The source material was PBMCs. These receptors were collected from a middle-aged woman in good health and CMV-seronegative.

This chain connects TRBV28 to TRBJ2-7; D possibly corresponds to TRBD1 (6 bases). Between the trimmed V and J ends, which lost 7 bases and 2 bases, there was a span of 12 bases. The CDR3 length is 13 residues. Looked up from germline, CDR1 is MDHEN and CDR2 is SYDVKM. DNA for the CDR3: TGTGCCAGCAACGGGACACCAGCCTACGAGCAGTACTTC. This codes for CASNGTPAYEQYF. Using reference TRBV28 and TRBJ2-7 for the parts outside the CDR3, the full variable domain is DVKVTQSSRYLVKRTGEKVFLECVQDMDHENMFWYRQDPGLGLRLIYFSYDVKMKEKGDIPEGYSVSREKKERFSLILESASTNQTSMYLCASNGTPAYEQYFGPGTRLTVT.

A few counts support this clone. The rearrangement uses TRBV28 and TRBJ1-2, with D unresolved. V gave up 5 bases and J gave up 2 bases, with 15 bases separating them. The CDR3 consists of 15 residues. Germline V gene sequence: CDR1 MDHEN, CDR2 SYDVKM. Here the CDR3 DNA reads TGTGCCAGCAGTCCAGGAGGGCAGAGAAACTATGGCTACACCTTC. It translates to CASSPGGQRNYGYTF.

The chain joins TRBV30 to TRBJ1-2; possible D gene TRBD1, 5 bases. Germline V CDR1 and CDR2: GTSNPN, SVGIG (reference sequence). V lost 3 bases, J lost 3 bases, and 14 bases lay in between. The CDR3 has 14 amino acids. CDR3 protein: CAWRAQGLDYGYTF. CDR3 nucleotide sequence: TGTGCCTGGAGGGCCCAGGGCCTTGACTATGGCTACACCTTC.

This clone was observed a handful of times. The rearrangement joins TRBV19 to TRBJ1-5; 8 bases map to TRBD1. The CDR3 has 15 amino acids. Germline V gene lookup returns CDR1 LNHDA and CDR2 SQIVND (reference sequence). V dropped 5 bases and J dropped 4; count of bases not matched to a gene: 7. The CDR3 sequence is CASSGTGGKNQPQHF. CDR3 DNA: TGTGCCAGTAGTGGGACAGGAGGCAAAAATCAGCCCCAGCATTTT.

This clone turned up a few times. The rearrangement links TRBV2 to TRBJ1-1; D may be TRBD1 (6 bases). V was shortened by 3 bases and J by 1 base, with 15 bases between the two germline ends. Germline CDR1 SNHLY, CDR2 FYNNEI. The CDR3 loop spans 16 amino acids. In nucleotides, the CDR3 is TGTGCCAGCAGTGAGCTGACAGGCGGGTGGAACACTGAAGCTTTCTTT. Translation gives CASSELTGGWNTEAFF.

The CDR3 sequence is CASSPGAYQNTEAFF. CDR3 in DNA: TGTGCCAGCAGCCCGGGAGCCTACCAGAACACTGAAGCTTTCTTT. The chain links TRBV5-6 to TRBJ1-1; D not certain. V was clipped by 4 bases and J by 1 base, with 14 bases between them. Germline V gives CDR1 SGHDT, CDR2 YYEEEE. The CDR3 runs 15 residues.

The chain has TRBV2 and TRBJ2-1; 9 positions agree with TRBD1. From germline, CDR1 is SNHLY and CDR2 FYNNEI. The CDR3 is 15 amino acids. The junction had 1 base not matched to a gene; V was cut back by 4 bases and J by 0 bases. The CDR3 DNA reads TGTGCCAGCAGTGGGGACAGGGCCTCCTACAATGAGCAGTTCTTC. It codes for CASSGDRASYNEQFF.

The chain has TRBV6-5 and TRBJ1-1; 7 bases align to TRBD1. The CDR3 has 15 amino acids. V dropped 2 bases and J dropped 7; count of bases not matched to a gene: 10. Germline V gene lookup returns CDR1 MNHEY and CDR2 SVGAGI. The CDR3: CASSYQTGSFGEAFF. CDR3 DNA sequence: TGTGCCAGCAGTTACCAGACAGGGAGTTTTGGTGAAGCTTTCTTT.

This clone has a single count. The chain uses TRBV4-2 and TRBJ2-7; D is possibly TRBD2 (5 bases). V shed 4 bases and J shed 1 base, with 17 bases lying between them. In germline, CDR1 is LGHNA, CDR2 YNFKEQ. CDR3 length equals 16 residues. The CDR3 coding sequence is TGTGCCAGCAGCCCCCCCGGGGTGGCTCAGTCCTACGAGCAGTACTTC. Its translation: CASSPPGVAQSYEQYF.

V usage is TRBV5-1 and J usage is TRBJ2-3, with 8 bases that match TRBD2. J was trimmed by 2 bases and V by 3 bases; bases with no gene match: 8. The CDR3 is made up of 16 amino acids. Germline V gene lookup returns CDR1 SGHRS and CDR2 YFSETQ. CDR3 nucleotides: TGCGCCAGCAGCTCGGGACTAGACCCATCCACAGATACGCAGTATTTT. It codes for CASSSGLDPSTDTQYF.

The chain is built from TRBV7-9 and TRBJ2-7, with 7 bases matching TRBD1. This CDR3 region has 14 residues. Germline CDR1 reads SEHNR; CDR2 reads FQNEAQ (reference sequence). After removal of 0 bases from V and 7 bases from J, the junction contained 6 bases not matched to a gene. This chain's CDR3 is CASSLAGGRSEQYF. DNA of the CDR3: TGTGCCAGCAGCTTAGCAGGGGGCCGCTCAGAGCAGTACTTC.

The chain employs TRBV29-1 and TRBJ2-1, with 10 positions matching TRBD2. The V gene end was trimmed by 1 base and the J gene end by 7 bases; junction bases not matched to a gene: 7. Germline V gives CDR1 SQVTM, CDR2 ANQGSEA. CDR3 length: 15 residues. The CDR3 DNA reads as TGCAGCGTTGAAGGTATGAGCGGGAGGGAAAATGAGCAGTTCTTC. This codes for CSVEGMSGRENEQFF.

The chain recombines TRBV4-1 with TRBJ2-3; D is undetermined. Germline V CDR1 and CDR2: MGHRA, YSYEKL. V was clipped by 5 bases and J by 0 bases, with 6 bases between them. The CDR3 covers 13 residues. CDR3 in amino acids: CASSGQSTDTQYF. DNA of the CDR3: TGCGCCAGCAGCGGTCAGAGCACAGATACGCAGTATTTT.

The chain uses TRBV27 and TRBJ2-7; no definite D call. V shed 3 bases and J shed 6 bases, with 12 bases lying between them. The germline gives CDR1 MNHEY, CDR2 SMNVEV (reference sequence). This CDR3 spans 13 amino acids. The CDR3 bases are TGTGCCAGCAGTTTCCAAGACAATCCCGAGCAGTACTTC. Translated, it gives CASSFQDNPEQYF.

The chain uses TRBV5-1 and TRBJ1-1; TRBD1 is a possible D gene (5 bases). The V and J ends lost 4 bases and 0 bases respectively, with 16 bases between them. This CDR3 contains 16 residues. CDR1 SGHRS and CDR2 YFSETQ come from the germline V gene. The CDR3: CASSPTGGGMNTEAFF. The CDR3, as DNA: TGCGCCAGCAGCCCCACGGGGGGTGGGATGAACACTGAAGCTTTCTTT.

This clone has just a few counts. V usage is TRBV27 and J usage is TRBJ1-1, with D unclear. CDR3 size: 14 residues. The germline V and J ends were trimmed by 5 bases and 0 bases, with 10 bases remaining between them. CDR1 MNHEY and CDR2 SMNVEV come from the germline V gene (reference sequence). Here the CDR3 reads CASSLGALNTEAFF. Written as DNA, the CDR3 is TGTGCCAGCAGTCTGGGAGCCTTGAACACTGAAGCTTTCTTT.

The rearrangement uses TRBV5-4 and TRBJ1-2; D uncertain. Trimming stripped 2 bases from V and 5 bases from J, with 16 bases between. The CDR3 length is 15 residues. Per the germline V gene, CDR1 is SGHNT and CDR2 is YYREEE (reference sequence). In DNA, the CDR3 is TGTGCCAGCAGCTTCATCGTAGCACCCGAATATGGCTACACCTTC. Translating it yields CASSFIVAPEYGYTF.

The gene calls are TRBV5-4 and TRBJ1-1; D unclear. The CDR3 extends over 15 amino acids. With 2 bases removed from V and 3 bases from J, the gap between germline ends came to 14 bases. Germline values: CDR1 SGHNT, CDR2 YYREEE (reference sequence). The CDR3 bases are TGTGCCAGCAGCTTAGTTGAGGGATGGGACACTGAAGCTTTCTTT. The encoded protein is CASSLVEGWDTEAFF. The whole variable domain, remainder taken from reference TRBV5-4 and TRBJ1-1, is ETGVTQSPTHLIKTRGQQVTLRCSSQSGHNTVSWYQQALGQGPQFIFQYYREEENGRGNFPPRFSGLQFPNYSSELNVNALELDDSALYLCASSLVEGWDTEAFFGQGTRLTVV.

The V and J genes are TRBV28 and TRBJ1-1; TRBD1 aligns across 7 bases. Germline loops: CDR1 MDHEN, CDR2 SYDVKM. This CDR3 has 12 amino acids. V shed 6 bases, J shed 8 bases, and the junction held 6 bases outside the gene matches. CDR3 DNA: TGTGCCAGCAGCCAACGGGACAGCGAAGCTTTCTTT. The encoded protein is CASSQRDSEAFF.

This clone occurred a few times. The V call is TRBV9, the J call TRBJ2-5; 12 bases map to TRBD1. The CDR3 has 17 residues. Looked up from germline, CDR1 is SGDLS and CDR2 is YYNGEE. Trimming removed 0 bases from V and 5 bases from J; junction bases left unmatched: 8. The CDR3: CASSVGDRGRQQETQYF. The CDR3 region has the DNA TGTGCCAGCAGCGTAGGGGACAGGGGGCGGCAGCAGGAGACCCAGTACTTC.